What follows are 3 T cell receptor beta chains derived from one specimen sequenced in a study of cytomegalovirus exposure and HLA in healthy donors. Only in-frame clones appear in the TCRdb table, and some are missing; sequencing was by immunoSEQ multiplex PCR. The sample lists some 170,000 clones, 70% to 90% occurring once. Source material: PBMCs. The receptor source for this set is a woman under 30 in good health and CMV-seronegative.

The chain uses TRBV2 and TRBJ1-2; tentatively, D is TRBD1 (5 bases). Germline values: CDR1 SNHLY, CDR2 FYNNEI. This CDR3 spans 15 amino acids. Trimming cost V 5 bases and J 7 bases, with 20 bases left between them. The CDR3 DNA reads as TGTGCCAGCAGTTTAACAGGACAAATCGCATTTGGCTACACCTTC. As protein: CASSLTGQIAFGYTF. Complete variable domain (other parts from reference TRBV2 and TRBJ1-2): EPEVTQTPSHQVTQMGQEVILRCVPISNHLYFYWYRQILGQKVEFLVSFYNNEISEKSEIFDDQFSVERPDGSNFTLKIRSTKLEDSAMYFCASSLTGQIAFGYTFGSGTRLTVV.

The CDR3 DNA is TGTGCCAGCAGCTTGGCAGGGTACGGCGGCGAGACCCAGTACTTC. Residues: CASSLAGYGGETQYF. The chain is built from TRBV5-6 and TRBJ2-5, with D perhaps matching TRBD1 (5 bases). The CDR3 runs 15 residues. From germline, CDR1 is SGHDT and CDR2 YYEEEE. The ends were cut back, 0 bases at V and 5 bases at J, with 14 bases in the middle.

The chain has TRBV5-1 and TRBJ1-1, with TRBD1 matching 9 bases. The junction had 2 bases not matched to a gene; V was cut back by 4 bases and J by 1 base. The CDR3 has 14 residues. Per the germline V gene, CDR1 is SGHRS and CDR2 is YFSETQ. This CDR3 reads CASSRGQGNTEAFF. The CDR3 bases are TGCGCCAGCAGCCGGGGACAGGGGAACACTGAAGCTTTCTTT.